The clone carrying this T cell receptor beta chain occurred a few times. V lost 0 bases and J 10 bases, leaving 9 bases between the germline ends. The CDR3 has 13 amino acids. This specimen belongs to a study of T-cell memory formation after mild COVID-19. For the study at large: TCR clusters were mostly confined to one donor each.

The authors produced TCR alpha and TCR beta cDNA libraries with sample barcodes and UMIs by 5'RACE using constant-segment primers. TCRdb passed the 5' RACE reads through MiXCR, listing each CDR3 protein once. There are fewer than 650,000 distinct CDR3 sequences in the sample; about a fifth occur only once, and approximately 8.4% lies in the top ten. Material for sequencing was PBMCs or a T cell subset sorted from them (not recorded which). The chain employs TRBV12-3 or TRBV12-4 and TRBJ1-4; D gene unclear. The sequence came from an adult woman who had mild COVID-19 (a few samples of this study predate the infection). Cell type and time point are not known. The CDR3 protein is CASSLAKVAKLFF. CDR3 in DNA: TGTGCCAGCAGTTTAGCGAAAGTTGCAAAACTGTTTTTT.